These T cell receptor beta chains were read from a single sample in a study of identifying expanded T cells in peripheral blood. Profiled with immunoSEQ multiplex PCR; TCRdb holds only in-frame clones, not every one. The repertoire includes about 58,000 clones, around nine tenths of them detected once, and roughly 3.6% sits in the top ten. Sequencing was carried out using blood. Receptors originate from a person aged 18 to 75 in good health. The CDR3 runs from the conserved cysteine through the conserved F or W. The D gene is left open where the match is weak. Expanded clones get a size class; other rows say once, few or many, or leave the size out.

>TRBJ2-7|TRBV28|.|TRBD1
CASTLGGRGLSSYEQYF
TGTGCCAGCACCCTCGGCGGCAGGGGGCTTAGCTCCTACGAGCAGTACTTC
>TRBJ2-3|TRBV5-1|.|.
CASSLAGQTSTDTQYF
TGCGCCAGCAGCTTGGCCGGACAGACTAGCACAGATACGCAGTATTTT
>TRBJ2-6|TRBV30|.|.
CAWSVLGRDRNYSGANVLTF
TGTGCCTGGAGTGTACTTGGGAGGGACAGGAACTACTCTGGGGCCAACGTCCTGACTTTC
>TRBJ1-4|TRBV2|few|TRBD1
CASSGRGNEKLFF
TGTGCCAGCAGTGGCAGGGGGAATGAAAAACTGTTTTTT
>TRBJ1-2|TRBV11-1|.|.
CASSPQDDYGYTF
TGTGCCAGCAGCCCTCAGGACGACTATGGCTACACCTTC
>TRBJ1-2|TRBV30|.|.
CAESGPMGAYGYTF
TGTGCCGAATCAGGACCGATGGGAGCCTATGGCTACACCTTC
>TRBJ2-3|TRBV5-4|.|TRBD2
CASSLGGSSSDTQYF
TGTGCCAGCAGCCTGGGGGGGTCCTCATCGGATACGCAGTATTTT
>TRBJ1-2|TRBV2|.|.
CASSELQATNYGYTF
TGTGCCAGCAGTGAATTACAGGCGACTAACTATGGCTACACCTTC
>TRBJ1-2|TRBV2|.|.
CASSEARAGYTF
TGTGCCAGCAGTGAAGCCAGGGCTGGCTACACCTTC
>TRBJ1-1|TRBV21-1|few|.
CASSKGRQGEAFF
TGTGCCAGCAGCAAGGGGAGACAGGGGGAAGCTTTCTTT
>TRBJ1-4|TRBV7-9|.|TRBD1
CASPGGETGGEKLFF
TGTGCCAGCCCAGGGGGCGAGACAGGCGGCGAAAAACTGTTTTTT
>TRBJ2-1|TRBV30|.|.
CAWSVRPSSNEQFF
TGTGCCTGGAGTGTACGCCCTTCCAGCAATGAGCAGTTCTTC
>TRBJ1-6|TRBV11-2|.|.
CASSSGQLYNSPLHF
TGTGCCAGCAGCTCCGGACAGCTCTATAATTCACCCCTCCACTTT
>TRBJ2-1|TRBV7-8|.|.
CASRSIGRGGVYNEQFF
TGTGCCAGCAGATCGATTGGACGAGGGGGAGTTTACAATGAGCAGTTCTTC
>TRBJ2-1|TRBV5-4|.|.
CASSLKSGTYNEQFF
TGTGCCAGCAGCTTAAAAAGCGGGACATACAATGAGCAGTTCTTC
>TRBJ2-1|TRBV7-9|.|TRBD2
CASSLGGGTSGNNEQFF
TGTGCCAGCAGCTTAGGAGGGGGGACTAGCGGCAACAATGAGCAGTTCTTC
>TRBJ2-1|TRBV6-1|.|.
CASSRWVSGEQFF
TGTGCCAGCAGTCGGTGGGTCAGCGGTGAGCAGTTCTTC
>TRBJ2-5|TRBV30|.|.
CAWNSDRGQGKTQYF
TGTGCCTGGAATAGCGATCGTGGGCAGGGGAAGACCCAGTACTTC
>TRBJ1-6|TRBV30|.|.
CAWSKGQDNSPLHF
TGTGCCTGGAGCAAAGGGCAGGACAATTCACCCCTCCACTTT
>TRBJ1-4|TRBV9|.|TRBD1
CASSDEGQGEKLFF
TGTGCCAGCAGCGATGAAGGACAGGGAGAAAAACTGTTTTTT
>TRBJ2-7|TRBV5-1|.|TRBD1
CASSLGQGNYEQYF
TGCGCCAGCAGCCTGGGACAGGGAAACTACGAGCAGTACTTC
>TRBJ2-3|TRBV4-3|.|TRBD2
CASSPRRELGWEGTQYF
TGCGCCAGCAGCCCCCGAAGAGAACTAGGGTGGGAGGGTACGCAGTATTTT
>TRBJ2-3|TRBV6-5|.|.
CASSPQGLTQYF
TGTGCCAGCAGTCCCCAAGGGTTAACGCAGTATTTT
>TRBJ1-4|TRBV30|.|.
CAWRSRGAGEKLFF
TGTGCCTGGCGTAGTAGGGGGGCGGGAGAAAAACTGTTTTTT
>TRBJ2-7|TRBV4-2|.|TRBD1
CASSQVGGQGSYEQYF
TGTGCCAGCAGCCAAGTAGGGGGACAGGGGTCCTACGAGCAGTACTTC
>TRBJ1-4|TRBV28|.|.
CASGFIGLNEKLFF
TGTGCCAGTGGGTTCATCGGGCTAAATGAAAAACTGTTTTTT
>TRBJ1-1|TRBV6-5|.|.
CASSSQRSAEAFF
TGTGCCAGCAGTTCCCAGCGTTCGGCTGAAGCTTTCTTT
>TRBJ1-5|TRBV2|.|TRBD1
CASSEALQGGQPQHF
TGTGCCAGCAGTGAAGCGCTTCAGGGGGGCCAGCCCCAGCATTTT
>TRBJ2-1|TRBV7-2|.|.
CAMAPSFAGEQFF
TGTGCCATGGCCCCGAGTTTTGCGGGTGAGCAGTTCTTC
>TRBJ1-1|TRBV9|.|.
CASSVQQFGEAFF
TGTGCCAGCAGCGTACAACAATTTGGTGAAGCTTTCTTT
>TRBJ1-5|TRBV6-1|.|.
CASSKIFQPQHF
TGTGCCAGCAGTAAAATATTTCAGCCCCAGCATTTT
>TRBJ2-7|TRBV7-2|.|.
CARAPNEQYF
TGTGCCAGGGCCCCCAACGAGCAGTACTTC
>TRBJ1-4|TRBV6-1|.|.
CASTGWDEKLFF
TGTGCCAGCACAGGGTGGGATGAAAAACTGTTTTTT
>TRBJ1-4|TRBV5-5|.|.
CASSPAGGEKLFF
TGTGCCAGCAGCCCAGCCGGGGGTGAAAAACTGTTTTTT
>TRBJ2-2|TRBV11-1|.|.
CASSLPSLSGELFF
TGTGCCAGCAGCCTTCCTAGCTTGTCCGGGGAGCTGTTTTTT
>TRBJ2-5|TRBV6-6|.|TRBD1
CASSDRDRGLETQYF
TGTGCCAGCAGTGACCGGGACAGGGGACTAGAGACCCAGTACTTC
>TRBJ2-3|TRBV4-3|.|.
CASSQEGAGATDTQYF
TGCGCCAGCAGCCAAGAGGGGGCAGGTGCAACAGATACGCAGTATTTT